This T cell receptor (beta chain) appears in the sequencing data of a study of blood T cells in healthy people across ages. A second PCR, run for roughly 7 to 12 cycles, used a sample-barcoded 5' primer plus a J-beta primer mix. One entry per CDR3 protein, called by TCRdb with MiXCR from the 5' RACE reads. This table has some 760,000 distinct CDR3 sequences, 20% to 25% appearing once. This clonotype was seen a handful of times. The CDR3 consists of 11 residues. Trimming stripped 10 bases from V and 6 bases from J, with 13 bases between. Germline V lookup: CDR1 SGHKS, CDR2 YYEKEE (reference sequence). A further study also used this sample, focusing on T cells of mothers and their children.

This receptor was obtained from a boy younger than 18 in good health. V is TRBV5-5 and J is TRBJ1-2; TRBD1 might be the D (6 bases). The source material was blood. This CDR3 reads CAPGAGNGYTF. Written as DNA, the CDR3 is TGTGCCCCAGGGGCCGGGAATGGCTACACCTTC.